This T cell receptor (beta chain) was sequenced in a study of glioma-infiltrating T cells after dendritic cell vaccination. Amplification used 60 V beta primers and 13 J beta primers. Measured with immunoSEQ multiplex PCR; TCRdb has only the in-frame clones, and not every one. The repertoire holds 75,000 to 95,000 clones, with roughly four fifths as singletons. In the case of this clone: Its antigen remains unidentified.

Study-level findings and limits: Higher pretreatment TIL content predicted longer progression-free time and survival.

The CDR3 contains 13 residues. From germline, CDR1 is LNHDA and CDR2 SQIVND (reference sequence). V was pared by 9 bases and J by 5 bases, with 9 bases of the junction left unmatched. The time point here: after dendritic cell vaccination, including at tumor progression/relapse. Only patients with spare fresh-frozen tumor and over two years of follow-up were included. The TCR sequence derives from a human donor with glioblastoma. V and J are TRBV19 and TRBJ2-7, with TRBD1 identical over 8 bases. This material consisted of blood, taken after dendritic cell vaccination. CDR3 coding DNA: TGTGCCAGCCTGGACAGGGCTAGTAACGAGCAGTACTTC. This sequence encodes CASLDRASNEQYF.